The 21 T cell receptor beta chains given below trace back to one sample, sequenced in a study of blood T cell repertoires in COVID-19. Clones were read by immunoSEQ multiplex PCR, and TCRdb kept only the in-frame ones, dropping some. The sample yields roughly 42,000 clones, roughly nine tenths seen once. The specimen sequenced was peripheral blood. The receptors originated from a human donor in a cohort sampled during active COVID-19.

This sequence joins TRBV19 and TRBJ1-5, with D possibly TRBD1 on 6 matching bases. The germline V gene has CDR1 LNHDA and CDR2 SQIVND (reference sequence). The ends were cut back, 3 bases at V and 2 bases at J, with 8 bases in the middle. The CDR3 is 14 amino acids. CDR3 DNA: TGTGCCAGTAGTATTAGACAGGGCAATCAGCCCCAGCATTTT. Translation gives CASSIRQGNQPQHF.

The chain has TRBV6-6 and TRBJ2-7, with TRBD2 identical over 9 bases. Germline V gene lookup returns CDR1 MNHNY and CDR2 SVGAGI (reference sequence). The CDR3 has 15 residues. Losses at the gene ends were 0 bases for V and 4 bases for J; bases not matched to a gene: 4. The CDR3 spells CASSYSVTSGYEQYF. The CDR3 DNA reads TGTGCCAGCAGTTACTCGGTGACTAGCGGATACGAGCAGTACTTC.

The chain joins TRBV4-2 to TRBJ2-3; 12 nucleotides agree with TRBD2. The CDR3 extends over 16 amino acids. J gave up 9 bases and V 0 bases, and 7 bases lay outside the gene matches. CDR1 and CDR2 (germline): LGHNA, YNFKEQ. CDR3 loop: CASSQDNRLAGGTQYF. The CDR3 coding sequence is TGTGCCAGCAGCCAAGATAATAGGCTAGCGGGAGGGACGCAGTATTTT.

This chain links TRBV5-1 with TRBJ2-7; 7 bases fit TRBD2. This CDR3 has 15 residues. Unmatched junction bases numbered 5, after V lost 0 bases and J lost 2 bases. The V gene's germline CDR1 is SGHRS and CDR2 YFSETQ. CDR3 nucleotides: TGCGCCAGCAGCTTGGGGGCTAGCGGAACCTACGAGCAGTACTTC. Its protein product is CASSLGASGTYEQYF.

The V call is TRBV5-1, the J call TRBJ2-7; 12 bases map to TRBD1. Germline CDR1 reads SGHRS; CDR2 reads YFSETQ. This CDR3 has 17 residues. The V gene end was trimmed by 4 bases and the J gene end by 4 bases; junction bases not matched to a gene: 12. The CDR3 sequence is CASSIIHLGQGAYEQYF. Written as DNA, the CDR3 is TGCGCCAGCAGCATCATCCACCTGGGACAGGGGGCTTACGAGCAGTACTTC.

V and J are TRBV27 and TRBJ2-7, with D possibly being TRBD2 (6 bases). Trimming removed 6 bases at V and 5 bases at J, with 23 bases between. The length of the CDR3 is 16 residues. From germline, CDR1 is MNHEY and CDR2 SMNVEV (reference sequence). The CDR3 loop is CASRNEGTFFRDEQYF. CDR3 in DNA: TGTGCCAGCAGGAACGAGGGGACTTTCTTTCGGGACGAGCAGTACTTC.

The gene calls are TRBV18 and TRBJ1-3; 7 bases are a match to TRBD1. J was trimmed by 0 bases and V by 3 bases; bases with no gene match: 2. CDR1 KGHSH and CDR2 LQKENI come from the germline V gene. CDR3 length: 15 residues. The DNA of the CDR3 is TGTGCCAGCTCACCGGGACAGATCTCTGGAAACACCATATATTTT. Protein: CASSPGQISGNTIYF.

The chain carries TRBV7-9 and TRBJ2-7; D gene uncertain. Germline CDR1 and CDR2: SEHNR and FQNEAQ (reference sequence). Deletions cut 1 base from V and 0 bases from J, with 10 bases between. The CDR3 has 15 residues. The CDR3 protein is CASSLGGWSSYEQYF. Here the CDR3 DNA reads TGTGCCAGCAGCTTAGGCGGATGGAGCTCCTACGAGCAGTACTTC.

This sequence joins TRBV28 and TRBJ1-6; D is perhaps TRBD1 (6 bases). Germline V gene lookup returns CDR1 MDHEN and CDR2 SYDVKM. CDR3 length equals 18 residues. Trimming removed 3 bases from V and 6 bases from J, with 21 bases in between. Written as DNA, the CDR3 is TGTGCCAGCAGTTTCGGGGGGGGCGAGCCCGCCATTAATTCACCCCTCCACTTT. It codes for CASSFGGGEPAINSPLHF.

This sequence joins TRBV6-6 and TRBJ2-1; 9 bases are a match to TRBD2. Germline V CDR1 and CDR2: MNHNY, SVGAGI (reference sequence). The trim removed 11 bases at V and 6 bases at J, leaving 11 bases unmatched. The CDR3 totals 14 residues. This CDR3 is CAGSGAGGSNEQFF. DNA of the CDR3: TGTGCCGGCTCGGGGGCGGGAGGGAGCAATGAGCAGTTCTTC.

The chain employs TRBV5-6 and TRBJ2-2; D unclear. Deletions cut 4 bases from V and 1 base from J, with 8 bases between. Per the germline V gene, CDR1 is SGHDT and CDR2 is YYEEEE. This CDR3 contains 14 residues. The CDR3 protein is CASSRGLNTGELFF. CDR3 nucleotides: TGTGCCAGCAGCCGCGGCCTGAACACCGGGGAGCTGTTTTTT.

In regard to this clone: One junction end does not reproduce the germline sequence, and a read error may be involved. The J gene is TRBJ2-7, the V gene TRBV6-5, with a weak D call TRBD1 (6 bases). The germline CDR1 and CDR2 sequences are MNHEY and SVGAGI. This CDR3 comprises 14 residues. CDR3 nucleotides: TGTGCCAGCAGTTACTACCCTCCTCGGGACAAAAGGAGCTTC. Its translation: CASSYYPPRDKRSF.

Only one count was recorded for this clone. This chain links TRBV5-1 with TRBJ1-2, with D possibly being TRBD1 (5 bases). The germline V gene has CDR1 SGHRS and CDR2 YFSETQ. The V end was cut by 6 bases, the J end by 4 bases, with 19 bases between. The CDR3 spans 15 residues. CDR3 residues: CASTPRQGALYGYTF. As DNA, the CDR3 is TGCGCCAGCACCCCTCGGCAAGGGGCCCTCTATGGCTACACCTTC.

This chain joins TRBV10-3 and TRBJ1-4; D is perhaps TRBD1 (5 bases). Per germline, CDR1 ENHRY and CDR2 SYGVKD. Trimming took off 10 bases at V and 7 bases at J, with 22 bases between the two ends. There are 15 residues in the CDR3. The CDR3 here is CATTRGGELSEKLFF. CDR3 nucleotide sequence: TGTGCCACCACTCGGGGGGGGGAACTGAGTGAAAAACTGTTTTTT.

The DNA of the CDR3 is TGTGCCAGCAGCAGGGACTACACAGATACGCAGTATTTT. Translation gives CASSRDYTDTQYF. This chain joins TRBV7-2 and TRBJ2-3; 7 bases line up with TRBD2. V was clipped by 5 bases and J by 2 bases; unmatched bases: 1. The V gene's germline CDR1 is SGHTA and CDR2 FQGNSA. This CDR3 has 13 amino acids. The whole variable domain, remainder taken from reference TRBV7-2 and TRBJ2-3, is GAGVSQSPSNKVTEKGKDVELRCDPISGHTALYWYRQSLGQGLEFLIYFQGNSAPDKSGLPSDRFSAERTGGSVSTLTIQRTQQEDSAVYLCASSRDYTDTQYFGPGTRLTVL.

V is TRBV21-1 and J is TRBJ2-7; the table gives TRBD2 as D, unverified against the DNA. TRBV21-1 is listed as a pseudogene. This CDR3 is 8 amino acids long. DNA for the CDR3: TGTGCCAGCAGCACCCGGGACTTC. As protein: CASSTRDF.

Turning to this clone: This sample also contains other DNA sequences that code for the same CDR3. The chain employs TRBV19 and TRBJ1-1; TRBD1 agrees at 8 bases. Germline CDR1 is LNHDA and CDR2 is SQIVND (reference sequence). The CDR3 covers 18 residues. The J segment lost 1 base and the V segment lost 6 bases, leaving 16 bases of the junction unmatched. CDR3 in amino acids: CASSAHRDRRFPNTEAFF. CDR3 nucleotide sequence: TGTGCCAGTAGCGCCCACCGGGACAGGAGATTCCCGAACACTGAAGCTTTCTTT.

The J gene is TRBJ1-4, the V gene TRBV7-2; D gene unclear. CDR1 and CDR2 from the germline V gene are SGHTA and FQGNSA. The CDR3 is 15 residues long. V was pared by 2 bases and J by 3 bases, with 10 bases between. The chain's CDR3 is CASSLLGQPNEKLFF. The CDR3, as DNA: TGTGCCAGCAGCTTACTAGGTCAGCCTAATGAAAAACTGTTTTTT.

The chain carries TRBV21-1 and TRBJ2-7; TRBD2, the table's D call, lacks a check against the DNA. TRBV21-1 corresponds to a pseudogene. This CDR3 has 17 amino acids. As DNA, the CDR3 is TGTGCCAGCAGCACCCTTAGGGAGGTATCGAACTCCTACGAGCAGTACTTC. It codes for CASSTLREVSNSYEQYF.

The chain couples TRBV4-1 to TRBJ2-2; tentative D call: TRBD1 (6 bases). V was pared by 3 bases and J by 5 bases, with 16 bases between. The CDR3 has 16 residues. CDR1 is MGHRA, CDR2 YSYEKL, per germline. DNA of the CDR3: TGCGCCAGCAGCCAGGGTAGGGGGTTAAGGACCGGGGAGCTGTTTTTT. Protein sequence: CASSQGRGLRTGELFF.

This rearrangement joins TRBV9 to TRBJ2-2; TRBD1 is a possible D gene (5 bases). The CDR3 spans 15 residues. The V and J ends lost 2 bases and 3 bases respectively, with 11 bases between them. Germline V lookup: CDR1 SGDLS, CDR2 YYNGEE. The CDR3 reads CASSVVQVDTGELFF. As DNA, the CDR3 is TGTGCCAGCAGCGTCGTACAGGTGGACACCGGGGAGCTGTTTTTT.